Shown below are 20 T cell receptor beta chains from a single sample sequenced in a study of blood T cell repertoires in COVID-19. Here immunoSEQ multiplex PCR was the method, and the copy in TCRdb shows in-frame clones only, minus some. The top ten hold 1.5% to 2% of the sample, which has about 250,000 clones, 86% seen once. Sample: peripheral blood. Receptor source: a woman aged 55-70 years who had recovered from COVID-19.

A single count supports this clone. The chain has TRBV5-4 and TRBJ2-1; TRBD2 is a possible D gene (5 bases). V was clipped by 5 bases and J by 7 bases, with 19 bases between them. Germline V gene sequence: CDR1 SGHNT, CDR2 YYREEE (reference sequence). The CDR3 covers 15 residues. In DNA, the CDR3 is TGTGCCAGCAGTCTTGGAGGCGGCAGAGTAAATGAGCAGTTCTTC. This gives the protein CASSLGGGRVNEQFF. The full variable domain, with the rest looked up from reference TRBV5-4 and TRBJ2-1, is ETGVTQSPTHLIKTRGQQVTLRCSSQSGHNTVSWYQQALGQGPQFIFQYYREEENGRGNFPPRFSGLQFPNYSSELNVNALELDDSALYLCASSLGGGRVNEQFFGPGTRLTVL.

This sequence joins TRBV29-1 and TRBJ1-2, with TRBD1 identical over 9 bases. Per the germline V gene, CDR1 is SQVTM and CDR2 is ANQGSEA. The CDR3 extends over 14 amino acids. The V and J ends lost 5 bases and 5 bases, in that order; junction bases with no gene match: 9. The CDR3: CSVTQQGAYYGYTF. CDR3 DNA sequence: TGCAGCGTTACCCAACAGGGGGCGTATTATGGCTACACCTTC.

This clone was recorded only once. The chain recombines TRBV3-1 (or the pseudogene TRBV3-2) with TRBJ1-2; a possible D gene is TRBD1 (5 bases). Germline-derived CDR1 and CDR2 are LGHDT and YNNKEL (reference sequence). The CDR3 runs 15 residues. V shed 5 bases and J shed 5 bases, with 18 bases lying between them. CDR3 nucleotide sequence: TGTGCCAGCAGCTCGCTCTTAAGGGGATCTTATGGCTACACCTTC. Its translation: CASSSLLRGSYGYTF.

V usage is TRBV19 and J usage is TRBJ1-2; 10 bases are shared with TRBD1. The CDR3 is 15 residues long. Per the germline V gene, CDR1 is LNHDA and CDR2 is SQIVND (reference sequence). J lost 4 bases, V lost 4 bases, and 6 bases had no gene match. The CDR3 region is CASSRGTGEGYGYTF. The CDR3 DNA reads TGTGCCAGTAGTAGAGGGACAGGGGAAGGCTATGGCTACACCTTC.

This clone has a single count. The chain links TRBV5-4 to TRBJ1-5, with a possible D match to TRBD1 (6 bases). The CDR3 runs to 18 residues. The V end lost 2 bases, the J end lost 3 bases, and 21 bases lay between the germline ends. Germline CDR1 SGHNT, CDR2 YYREEE (reference sequence). CDR3 DNA sequence: TGTGCCAGCAGCTTTTACGTAGGTCACAGGGCCTACAATCAGCCCCAGCATTTT. This codes for CASSFYVGHRAYNQPQHF.

Notes on this clone: One junction end does not reproduce the germline sequence, and a read error may be involved. The V and J genes are TRBV19 and TRBJ2-7; a weak D match, TRBD1 (6 bases). The CDR3 has 12 amino acids. Germline V lookup: CDR1 LNHDA, CDR2 SQIVND (reference sequence). As DNA, the CDR3 is TGTGCCAGTAGTAGAGGACAGCTCCAGCTAAACTTC. This translates into CASSRGQLQLNF.

This clone was picked up one time. The chain couples TRBV5-1 to TRBJ2-3; D is perhaps TRBD2 (5 bases). CDR3 length: 17 amino acids. The V gene's germline CDR1 is SGHRS and CDR2 YFSETQ. The V end was cut by 0 bases, the J end by 2 bases, with 16 bases between. CDR3 in amino acids: CASSLAPIALATDTQYF. As DNA, the CDR3 is TGCGCCAGCAGCTTGGCCCCAATAGCGCTAGCCACAGATACGCAGTATTTT.

V gene TRBV6-2 or TRBV6-3 combines with J gene TRBJ2-2, with TRBD1 matching 8 bases. Germline values: CDR1 MNHEY, CDR2 SVGEGT. The CDR3 loop spans 15 amino acids. The J segment lost 5 bases and the V segment lost 3 bases, leaving 5 bases of the junction unmatched. The CDR3 sequence is CASSYFRGRTGELFF. CDR3 nucleotide sequence: TGTGCCAGCAGTTATTTCAGGGGGCGTACCGGGGAGCTGTTTTTT.

J is TRBJ2-5 and V is TRBV10-3; 13 nucleotides match TRBD2. From germline, CDR1 is ENHRY and CDR2 SYGVKD. V lost 3 bases and J lost 5; bases outside the gene matches: 9. The CDR3 sequence is 17 residues long. CDR3 bases: TGTGCCATCAGTGATGGACTAGCGGGGGTGGGGAGCGAGACCCAGTACTTC. Its translation is CAISDGLAGVGSETQYF.

The V gene is TRBV18, the J gene TRBJ2-7; D unclear. CDR1 is KGHSH and CDR2 is LQKENI in the germline V gene. The V and J ends lost 6 bases and 3 bases respectively, with 3 bases between them. This CDR3 region has 10 residues. The CDR3 coding sequence is TGTGCCAGCTCCGGCTACGAGCAGTACTTC. Translation gives CASSGYEQYF.

For the CDR3, the DNA is TGTGCCAGCAGTCGAACAGGGTGGGGAAGGCTCGGGGAGCTGTTTTTT. This codes for CASSRTGWGRLGELFF. This chain connects TRBV5-6 to TRBJ2-2, with a tentative D call TRBD1 (6 bases). This CDR3 has 16 amino acids. Germline loops: CDR1 SGHDT, CDR2 YYEEEE. V was cut by 5 bases and J by 7 bases, with 21 bases left in between.

This chain joins TRBV27 and TRBJ1-5, with 9 nucleotides matching TRBD1. Germline V gene lookup returns CDR1 MNHEY and CDR2 SMNVEV (reference sequence). The CDR3 length is 15 residues. J was trimmed by 2 bases and V by 3 bases; bases with no gene match: 2. This CDR3 reads CASSFRDRGNQPQHF. Here the CDR3 DNA reads TGTGCCAGCAGTTTCCGGGACAGGGGCAATCAGCCCCAGCATTTT.

V and J are TRBV7-6 and TRBJ1-5, with D uncertain. Germline CDR1 and CDR2: SGHVS and FNYEAQ. Trimming left V 1 base short and J 2 bases short, with 6 bases between. This CDR3 comprises 14 residues. CDR3 coding DNA: TGTGCCAGCAGCTTAGACGCGGGCAATCAGCCCCAGCATTTT. This gives the protein CASSLDAGNQPQHF.

The chain employs TRBV28 and TRBJ2-7; perhaps TRBD1 as D (5 bases). This CDR3 comprises 13 residues. Germline CDR1 is MDHEN and CDR2 is SYDVKM. V shed 6 bases and J shed 9 bases, with 18 bases lying between them. The CDR3 region is CASRPPTVYRQYF. CDR3 in DNA: TGTGCCAGCAGGCCCCCGACAGTCTATAGGCAGTACTTC.

Worth noting for this clone: A much larger clone is a single base away; this may be a read error. The chain recombines TRBV7-8 with TRBJ2-3; D is unclear. V was shortened by 5 bases and J by 2 bases, with 5 bases between the two germline ends. In germline, CDR1 is SGHVS, CDR2 FQNEAQ. The CDR3 is 12 residues long. The CDR3 DNA follows: TGTGCCAGCAGCCTCTTCACAGATACGCAGTATTTT. Protein sequence: CASSLFTDTQYF. The full variable domain, with the rest looked up from reference TRBV7-8 and TRBJ2-3, is GAGVSQSPRYKVAKRGQDVALRCDPISGHVSLFWYQQALGQGPEFLTYFQNEAQLDKSGLPSDRFFAERPEGSVSTLKIQRTQQEDSAVYLCASSLFTDTQYFGPGTRLTVL.

This clone was counted a single time. The rearrangement joins TRBV11-3 to TRBJ2-3; TRBD1 aligns across 9 bases. Per germline, CDR1 SGHNT and CDR2 YENEEA. CDR3 length: 15 residues. Trimming took 5 bases from V and 6 from J; bases not matched to a gene: 9. Here the CDR3 DNA reads TGTGCCAGCAGCCCTGGGACAGGGTCCTGGGATACGCAGTATTTT. Amino acids: CASSPGTGSWDTQYF.

CDR3 residues: CATRRQGGLYEQYF. CDR3 bases: TGTGCCACCAGAAGACAGGGGGGACTCTACGAGCAGTACTTC. The rearrangement links TRBV24-1 to TRBJ2-7, with 9 bases lining up with TRBD1. This CDR3 has 14 residues. The J segment lost 3 bases and the V segment lost 7 bases, leaving 6 bases of the junction unmatched. The germline V gene has CDR1 KGHDR and CDR2 SFDVKD.

The gene calls are TRBV6-2 or TRBV6-3 and TRBJ1-1; 7 positions agree with TRBD1. Germline V gene sequence: CDR1 MNHEY, CDR2 SVGEGT. Unmatched junction bases numbered 7, after V lost 1 base and J lost 2 bases. The CDR3 spans 16 residues. The CDR3 here is CASSYLQGQINTEAFF. As DNA, the CDR3 is TGTGCCAGCAGTTACTTACAGGGACAGATAAACACTGAAGCTTTCTTT.

The gene calls are TRBV19 and TRBJ1-6; tentative D call: TRBD1 (5 bases). Germline loops: CDR1 LNHDA, CDR2 SQIVND (reference sequence). V dropped 6 bases and J dropped 6 bases, with 9 bases sitting between them. The CDR3 extends over 13 amino acids. The CDR3 nucleotides are TGTGCCAGTAGCTCACAGGTTAATTCACCCCTCCACTTT. Protein sequence: CASSSQVNSPLHF.

The chain employs TRBV28 and TRBJ2-1; 10 bases are shared with TRBD2. Germline CDR1 MDHEN, CDR2 SYDVKM. V trimming: 3 bases; J trimming: 7 bases; junction bases outside the gene matches: 6. This CDR3 comprises 15 residues. CDR3 residues: CASSFLAGERNEQFF. Here the CDR3 DNA reads TGTGCCAGCAGTTTTCTAGCGGGGGAGCGGAATGAGCAGTTCTTC.